The present T cell receptor (beta chain) was sequenced within a study of cytomegalovirus exposure and HLA in healthy donors (dated by TCRdb to 2017 to 2019). At the level of the whole study: An earlier analysis of some 620 of the donors reported roughly 300 Gb of sequence data and 117 million unique TCR beta sequences obtained from some 170 million T cells. Roughly 300 gigabases of sequencing data and 70 million to 85 million unique TCR sequences were included in an early release covering roughly 600 HLA-typed donors. The genetic ancestry cluster associated with self-reported Caucasian donors included approximately 85% of the 300 to 400 genotyped donors. The study was designed to test whether signatures of past pathogen exposure could be identified by cataloging public T cell receptors. The study used immunosequencing to profile the T cell repertoires of 666 subjects and linked those repertoires to cytomegalovirus serostatus. Besides the first cohort of 666 subjects, a separate validation cohort made up of 90 to 150 different subjects was used. High-throughput TCR immunosequencing, statistical association of individual TCRs with disease status, and machine learning were combined to predict cytomegalovirus infection status. In a later analysis, previously published TCR beta repertoires from 550 to 750 donors were re-analyzed and high-resolution HLA genotyping was added so that TCR occurrence patterns could be studied. In the later analysis, no new phenotypic data were used to find candidate immune exposures; instead, reliance was placed on TCR beta sequences and their occurrence across donors. In an earlier analysis of 500 to 650 of the donors, high-throughput TCR beta sequencing was used to judge whether each TCR beta V gene segment behaved as functional or pseudogenic. Donor age, sex, ethnicity and CMV serostatus were collected together with the repertoire data. In a later genetic analysis, genome-wide SNP genotypes for 398 of the 666 donors were used, and that subset was treated as a discovery cohort. All discovery cohort repertoires had been generated on a single sequencing platform. HLA typing covered class I and class II loci at four-digit resolution. Typing coverage varied by locus: about 620-640 donors for A, B, C, DRB1 and DQB1; approximately 560 for DQA1; over 600 for DPA1; about 450 for DPB1. About five DR-DQ haplotypes were treated as single units for association and clustering because of strong linkage in the cohort. On average, roughly 250,000 unique TCR beta nucleotide sequences were sequenced per donor among about 400 genotyped donors of the cohort, with roughly 18% of those sequences being non-productive.

This clone was picked up one time. Its target antigen remains unknown. Base-call qualities are not available, and no considerably larger clone is one nucleotide away. In total, about 650 healthy bone marrow donors made up the cohort. All cohort members were sampled while nominally healthy, although unrecorded immune exposures were likely present. The donor tested CMV seronegative, placing the donor among the roughly 400 seronegative members of the cohort. Every donor gave a peripheral blood sample, and the peripheral blood mononuclear cells from that sample were used for TCR beta sequencing. Genomic DNA extraction from the blood cell samples was performed with the Qiagen DNeasy Blood Extraction Kit. Findings and caveats that apply to the study as a whole: The earlier analysis of about 600 of the donors excluded some 15 rarely observed V segments, including chromosome 9 orphons, because counts were too low. In a later analysis, the rate of TCR association differed among HLA loci, with DRB1 alleles having the most associated TCRs and HLA-C alleles having the fewest. In a later analysis, HLA-associated TCR beta chains showed more clonal expansion and lower generation probabilities than non-associated chains that were equally common. A further reported finding was that TCR beta sequences accurately predicted the HLA-A and HLA-B alleles for most subjects in the first cohort. Across donors, most TCR sequences were observed very rarely, whereas some public TCRs were present in many individuals. According to a later analysis, parvovirus B19, influenza, CMV and Epstein-Barr virus appeared linked to several top co-occurrence clusters. A later analysis found that most CMV-associated TCR beta chains appeared HLA-restricted, with HLA associations seemingly driven largely by CMV exposure. Immune exposure information for the cohort was limited to CMV serostatus. In this cohort, only TCR beta chains were sequenced, and detectable features were limited by the absence of alpha or paired-chain data. A cluster of highly shared sequence variants was judged likely to represent a technical artifact of the sequencing pipeline. Linkage disequilibrium might explain the correlated functional status among segregating V segments, but an unknown experimental factor could not be ruled out. When HLA alleles, especially DR and DQ, strongly co-occurred, attributing TCR associations to individual alleles was difficult. In a later analysis, 16,951 TCR beta sequences were associated with specific HLA alleles at a false discovery rate of 0.05. The classifier was reported to diagnose cytomegalovirus status with high specificity and sensitivity in both the original cohort and the validation cohort. In a later genetic analysis, fewer N-insertions in productive TCRs were reported among donors in an Asian-associated ancestry cluster than the roughly 700-donor mean. Roughly uniform sequencing depth across donors was assumed in presence/absence analyses, although this assumption may not hold. In vitro tests confirmed that a few of the cytomegalovirus-associated TCR beta chains recognize cytomegalovirus antigens. An earlier analysis of around 500 of the donors showed that most TCR beta V segments appeared in productive rearrangements either about 87% or about 30% of the time, which broadly matched IMGT annotations. An association between a missense DCLRE1C variant and V-gene and J-gene trimming of TCR beta chains was found in a later genetic analysis and replicated in an independent cohort. Because HLA typing was unavailable for some donors at each locus, only the typed subset was used in association tests. The authors suggested that the approach could potentially be generalized to other disease states and immunological phenotypes. A total of fewer than 200 TCR beta chains were listed by the study as associated with cytomegalovirus.

The library was produced with the immunoSEQ multiplex PCR assay. For the multiplex PCR, a mixture combining 60 forward primers for TCR Vbeta segments and 13 reverse primers for TCR Jbeta segments was used. The CDR3 region of rearranged TCR beta genes was amplified from genomic DNA by a multiplex PCR assay. On the Illumina HiSeq System, the amplified TCR beta libraries were sequenced as 87-base-pair reads. As for the authors' bioinformatics: In a later analysis, about 80 million unique TCR beta chains were counted across the 500 to 850 repertoires, and around 11 million of these chains were shared by at least two donors. Raw reads were error-corrected and collapsed into unique sequences with a nearest-neighbor algorithm that merged closely related sequences to remove PCR and sequencing errors. Alignment of CDR3 sequences to IMGT reference sequences was used to assign V, D and J gene segments. For a sequence to be retained, a match of at least six nucleotides to both a V gene segment and a J gene segment was required. A rearrangement counted as productive if the CDR3 had no stop codons and remained in frame with V and J, and every other rearrangement counted as non-productive. Following IMGT convention, CDR3 was defined as the stretch from the second conserved V-encoded cysteine up to the conserved J-encoded phenylalanine. The earlier analysis of some 550 of the donors excluded any sequence lacking an unambiguous match to a single V gene segment. In an earlier analysis of around 590 of the donors, a V segment was called functional when productive rearrangements were above 56.7%, and segregating when the standard deviation between donors exceeded 5%. A statistical classification framework was developed to diagnose cytomegalovirus status using the catalog of TCR beta chain sequences. V and J gene assignment, in a later analysis, came from comparing TCR nucleotide sequences with IMGT/GENE-DB human TR gene sequences. The TCRdist pipeline was used in a later analysis to assign CDR3 sequences and most-parsimonious VDJ recombination scenarios. A later analysis defined each TCR beta chain by its CDR3 amino acid sequence plus V-gene family, and excluded reads lacking a unique V-gene family. A later analysis removed 500 to 600 highly shared, low-generation-probability nucleotide sequences to deal with suspected cross-contamination and a sequencing artifact. A later analysis calculated a clonal expansion index for each public chain from normalized within-repertoire ranks of inferred template counts. A later analysis computed generation probabilities with a VDJ recombination model fitted to out-of-frame rearrangements, and checked the results against IGoR. In a later analysis, TCR-TCR, TCR-HLA and TCR-CMV co-occurrence was scored with hypergeometric tests, and a repertoire-size bias correction was applied to TCR pairs. To estimate false discovery rates, a later analysis permuted the HLA or CMV assignments 20 times. In a later analysis, co-occurring TCRs were grouped using DBSCAN, with TCRdist sequence similarity added in when clustering inside HLA-allele-positive subsets. Co-occurrence clustering excluded repertoires with fewer than 30,000 or more than 120,000 public chains, plus five with anomalous nucleotide sharing. The table comes from immuneACCESS by way of TCRdb, which keeps in-frame sequences with V and J called. Part of the clones is missing from these tables; in studies checked, under half for an unresolved V gene and the rest for unknown reasons. V and J calls and clone size are those listed in that table; D and trimming were worked out from the DNA. Present in this sample are under 200,000 clones, approximately 84% of which were seen just once. 0.35% to 0.45% of the sample comes from the top ten.

The sample was PBMCs. The source is a boy between 2 and 10 years old in good health and CMV-seronegative.

In nucleotide form, the sequence is TGTGCCAGCAGCTTAGCCCGGAGGAGTTCTAACTATGGCTACACCTTC. Protein translation: CASSLARRSSNYGYTF. The V gene is TRBV13 and the J gene is TRBJ1-2; a confident D gene designation cannot be given. CDR1 and CDR2 (PRHDT, FYEKMQ) derive from the germline V gene (reference sequence). Taken from cysteine to phenylalanine, the CDR3 has 16 residues. The retained sequence is limited to the CDR3, 48 bases, with the frame set at the first base. V and J lose 1 base and 0 bases, and a span of 12 bases separates them.